What follows are 5 T cell receptor beta chains derived from one specimen sequenced in a study of blood T cells in healthy people across ages. A second PCR of about 6 to 11 cycles used a sample-barcoded 5' primer and a J-beta primer mix. TCRdb processed the 5' RACE reads anew with MiXCR; each CDR3 protein has one entry. The sample lists 850,000 to 950,000 distinct CDR3 sequences; around 26% were seen once. The sample comprised blood. The receptor set was obtained from a woman older than 75 in good health.

This clonotype was counted at least ten times. In nucleotides, the CDR3 is TGTGCCAGCAGCTCTATGGTGTCGTCAACTGAAGCTTTCTTT. It codes for CASSSMVSSTEAFF. The chain is built from TRBV7-2 and TRBJ1-1, with unresolved D. Deletions cut 4 bases from V and 5 bases from J, with 14 bases between. The V gene's germline CDR1 is SGHTA and CDR2 FQGNSA. CDR3 length: 14 residues.

This clonotype was detected ten times or more. CDR3 DNA sequence: TGTGCCAGCAGCTTAGCCTGGACTAGCATCACAGATACGCAGTATTTT. Translation: CASSLAWTSITDTQYF. The chain has TRBV7-2 and TRBJ2-3; TRBD2 agrees at 8 bases. Germline V gene sequence: CDR1 SGHTA, CDR2 FQGNSA. V trimming: 0 bases; J trimming: 2 bases; junction bases outside the gene matches: 4. The CDR3 sequence is 16 residues long.

The sample holds a few counts of this clonotype. This chain links TRBV7-2 with TRBJ1-4; no definite D call. The germline V gene encodes CDR1 SGHTA and CDR2 FQGNSA. CDR3 size: 13 residues. V lost 5 bases, J lost 7 bases, and 11 bases lay in between. As DNA, the CDR3 is TGTGCCAGCAGCCTGGGTTATGTTGAAAAACTGTTTTTT. Its translation: CASSLGYVEKLFF.

This clonotype was counted ten times or more. J is TRBJ1-2 and V is TRBV29-1; no definite D call. The germline V gene encodes CDR1 SQVTM and CDR2 ANQGSEA. The ends were cut back, 3 bases at V and 4 bases at J, with 15 bases in the middle. The CDR3 totals 14 residues. CDR3: CSVDSSKGGYGYTF. Here the CDR3 DNA reads TGCAGCGTTGATAGTTCCAAGGGAGGCTATGGCTACACCTTC.

The genes are TRBV7-2 and TRBJ2-3; 7 positions agree with TRBD2. The CDR3 is 15 amino acids. The V gene's germline CDR1 is SGHTA and CDR2 FQGNSA. Trimming at V came to 3 bases and at J to 1 base, leaving 4 bases not matched to a gene. The CDR3 DNA reads as TGTGCCAGCAGCTTGGGACTACCGGGCACAGATACGCAGTATTTT. Translated, it gives CASSLGLPGTDTQYF.